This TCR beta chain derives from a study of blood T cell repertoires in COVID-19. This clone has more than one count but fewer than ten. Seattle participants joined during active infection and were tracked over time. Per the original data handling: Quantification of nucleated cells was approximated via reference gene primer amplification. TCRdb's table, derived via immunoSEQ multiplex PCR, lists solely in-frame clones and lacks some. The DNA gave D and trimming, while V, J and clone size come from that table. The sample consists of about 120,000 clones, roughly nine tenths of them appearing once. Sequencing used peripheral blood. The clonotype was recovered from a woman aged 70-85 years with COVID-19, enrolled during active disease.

The CDR3 protein is CASSQKRGQNTGELFF. The DNA for the CDR3 is TGTGCCAGCAGCCAAAAAAGAGGGCAAAACACCGGGGAGCTGTTTTTT. This sequence joins TRBV3-1 (or the pseudogene TRBV3-2) and TRBJ2-2; weak D call: TRBD2 (5 bases). Looked up from germline, CDR1 is LGHDT and CDR2 is YNNKEL (reference sequence). The CDR3 spans 16 residues. The V and J ends lost 2 bases and 2 bases respectively, with 12 bases between them.